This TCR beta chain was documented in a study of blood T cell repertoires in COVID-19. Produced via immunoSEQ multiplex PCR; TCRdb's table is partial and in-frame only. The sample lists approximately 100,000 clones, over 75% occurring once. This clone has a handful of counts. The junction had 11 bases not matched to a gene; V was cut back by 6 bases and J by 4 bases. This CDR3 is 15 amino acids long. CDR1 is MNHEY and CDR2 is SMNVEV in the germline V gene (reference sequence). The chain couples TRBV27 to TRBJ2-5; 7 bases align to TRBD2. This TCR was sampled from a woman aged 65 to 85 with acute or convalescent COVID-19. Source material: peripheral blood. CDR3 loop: CASRSGASEIETQYF. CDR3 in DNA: TGTGCCAGCAGGAGCGGGGCCTCGGAGATAGAGACCCAGTACTTC.